In its sample, the clone carrying this TCR beta chain was seen a few times. The antigen is not known. Built from TCR beta cDNA, the libraries had unique molecular identifiers in them. One entry per CDR3 protein, called by TCRdb with MiXCR from the PCR reads. Of about 820,000 distinct CDR3 sequences listed, 53% are singletons. The data were obtained in a study of post-analysis software for immune sequencing data. Overall study findings and caveats: Patients carried a handful of TRBV segments more frequently than controls did, and TRBV5-6, TRBV5-1 and TRBV20-1 were among them. Same-batch samples co-clustered strongly by F measure. Normalized Chao1 diversity was significantly lower in multiple sclerosis patients than in controls.

CDR1 and CDR2 (germline): ENHRY, SYGVKD. V trimming: 6 bases; J trimming: 0 bases; junction bases outside the gene matches: 5. The CDR3 is made up of 15 amino acids. The TCR sequence derives from a girl aged 10-17 years with multiple sclerosis. The rearrangement links TRBV10-3 to TRBJ1-2, with 9 bases aligning to TRBD1. The sample taken for sequencing was blood. CDR3 residues: CAISRQGVANYGYTF. CDR3 bases: TGTGCCATCAGCAGACAGGGGGTCGCTAACTATGGCTACACCTTC.